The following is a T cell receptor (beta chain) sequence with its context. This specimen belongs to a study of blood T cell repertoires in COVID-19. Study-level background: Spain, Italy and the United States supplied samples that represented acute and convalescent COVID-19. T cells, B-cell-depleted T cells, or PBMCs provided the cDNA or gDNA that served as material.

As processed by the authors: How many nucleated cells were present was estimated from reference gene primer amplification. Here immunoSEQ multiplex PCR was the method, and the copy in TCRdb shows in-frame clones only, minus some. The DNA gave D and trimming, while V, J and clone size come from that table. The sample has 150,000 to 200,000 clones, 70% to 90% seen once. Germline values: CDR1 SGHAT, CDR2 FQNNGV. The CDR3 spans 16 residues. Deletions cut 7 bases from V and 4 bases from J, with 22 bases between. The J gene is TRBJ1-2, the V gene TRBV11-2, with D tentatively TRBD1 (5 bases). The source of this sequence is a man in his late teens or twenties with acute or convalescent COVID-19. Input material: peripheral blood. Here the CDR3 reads CASTTSSGGDSYGYTF. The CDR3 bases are TGTGCCAGCACCACTAGTAGCGGAGGGGACTCCTATGGCTACACCTTC.